These T cell receptor beta chains were read from a single sample in a study of blood T cell repertoires in COVID-19. Assay used: immunoSEQ multiplex PCR; TCRdb lists only in-frame clones, some missing. The sample includes 110,000 or so clones, 81% of them seen just once. The source material was peripheral blood. The receptors originated from an elderly man with acute or convalescent COVID-19. The CDR3 runs from the conserved cysteine through the conserved F or W. A D gene is named only where the DNA matches it firmly. Not every row has a clone size; where given, it reads once, few, many or a size class.

clone_size	v_call	j_call	d_call	cdr3_aa	cdr3_nt
once	TRBV14	TRBJ1-6	TRBD1	CASSYNRDSQSSYNSPLHF	TGTGCCAGCAGCTATAACCGGGACAGCCAGAGCTCCTATAATTCACCCCTCCACTTT
.	TRBV7-9	TRBJ2-3	TRBD2	CASSPWTSGGDTQYF	TGTGCCAGCAGCCCTTGGACTAGCGGAGGAGATACGCAGTATTTT
.	TRBV7-2	TRBJ2-3	.	CASSRDSAYDTQYF	TGTGCCAGCAGCCGGGACTCGGCATATGATACGCAGTATTTT
.	TRBV19	TRBJ2-3	TRBD2	CASSIGGEGLNTQYF	TGTGCCAGTAGTATTGGGGGGGAGGGCCTAAATACGCAGTATTTT
once	TRBV2	TRBJ2-1	TRBD2	CASSEGRASYNEQFF	TGTGCCAGCAGTGAGGGGAGGGCCTCCTACAATGAGCAGTTCTTC
.	TRBV7-9	TRBJ1-5	.	CASSLAANQPQHF	TGTGCCAGCAGCTTAGCGGCCAATCAGCCCCAGCATTTT
.	TRBV10-3	TRBJ2-1	TRBD2	CAAGLAGNNEQFF	TGTGCCGCGGGACTAGCGGGAAACAATGAGCAGTTCTTC
.	TRBV27	TRBJ2-3	TRBD1	CASSLFRQGNRADTQYF	TGTGCCAGCAGTTTATTTAGACAGGGTAATAGGGCAGATACGCAGTATTTT
.	TRBV24-1	TRBJ2-2	TRBD1	CATSDPTGGLTGELFF	TGTGCCACCAGTGACCCAACAGGGGGACTCACCGGGGAGCTGTTTTTT
.	TRBV27	TRBJ2-7	TRBD2	CASSLVAGGSSYEQYF	TGTGCCAGCAGTTTAGTGGCGGGAGGCTCCTCCTACGAGCAGTACTTC